The present TCR beta chain was sequenced within a study of blood T cell repertoires in COVID-19. This table comes from immunoSEQ multiplex PCR, and its TCRdb copy is limited to in-frame clones, with some not included. The sample yields some 180,000 clones, around 83% seen once. The source is a woman aged 60-75 years with acute or convalescent COVID-19. Sequencing was done on a sample of peripheral blood.

CDR3 protein: CASSLRLGDTGELFF. The CDR3 nucleotides are TGTGCCAGCAGCTTGAGACTAGGGGACACCGGGGAGCTGTTTTTT. The chain links TRBV7-3 to TRBJ2-2, with a possible D match to TRBD2 (6 bases). The CDR3 totals 15 residues. Deletions cut 3 bases from V and 3 bases from J, with 11 bases between. Germline V gene sequence: CDR1 SGHTA, CDR2 FQGTGA.